The present entry profiles one T cell receptor (beta chain) with its context. What it binds is unknown. Relapse after autologous stem cell transplantation occurred in every patient, and brentuximab vedotin exposure varied. This sample is drawn from a study of PD-1 blockade in classical Hodgkin lymphoma. Findings and limits, study-wide: Reports described newly diagnosed patients as having lower baseline TCR diversity than healthy donors.

The CDR3 totals 14 residues. The germline V and J ends were trimmed by 2 bases and 4 bases, with 10 bases remaining between them. CDR1 and CDR2 (germline): MNHEY, SVGAGI. Profiling relied on immunoSEQ multiplex PCR, and the TCRdb table lists in-frame clones only, not all of them. The sample gives approximately 100,000 clones, about 89% of which show up once; about 7.1% is in the top ten. The input for sequencing was peripheral blood mononuclear cells (PBMCs), taken before the second cycle of nivolumab. The chain uses TRBV6-5 and TRBJ2-3; D gene uncertain. This TCR was recovered from a human donor with classical Hodgkin lymphoma. The CDR3 protein is CASSYALGSDTQYF. The CDR3, as DNA: TGTGCCAGCAGTTACGCCTTAGGGTCAGATACGCAGTATTTT.